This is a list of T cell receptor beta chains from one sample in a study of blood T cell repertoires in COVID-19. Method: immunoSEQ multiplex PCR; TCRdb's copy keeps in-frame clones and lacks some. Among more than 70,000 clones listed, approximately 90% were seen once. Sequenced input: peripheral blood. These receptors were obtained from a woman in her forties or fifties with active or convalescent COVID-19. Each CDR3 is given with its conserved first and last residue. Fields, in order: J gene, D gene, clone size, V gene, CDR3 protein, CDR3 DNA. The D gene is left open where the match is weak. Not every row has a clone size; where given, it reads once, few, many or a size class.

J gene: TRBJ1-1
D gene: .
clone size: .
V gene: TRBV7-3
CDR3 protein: CASSLLGYTEAFF
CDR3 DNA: TGTGCCAGCAGCTTACTAGGATACACTGAAGCTTTCTTT

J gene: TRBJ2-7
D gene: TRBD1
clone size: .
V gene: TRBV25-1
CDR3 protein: CASSEYGGQGVNEQYF
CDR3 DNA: TGTGCCAGCAGTGAATATGGGGGACAGGGGGTAAACGAGCAGTACTTC

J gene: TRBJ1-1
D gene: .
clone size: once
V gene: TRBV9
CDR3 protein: CASSEDWGLNTEAFF
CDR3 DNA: TGTGCCAGCAGCGAGGATTGGGGGCTTAACACTGAAGCTTTCTTT

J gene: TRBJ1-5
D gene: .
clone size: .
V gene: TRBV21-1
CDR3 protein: CASSKGVHSNQPQHF
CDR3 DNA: TGTGCCAGCAGCAAAGGAGTGCATAGCAATCAGCCCCAGCATTTT

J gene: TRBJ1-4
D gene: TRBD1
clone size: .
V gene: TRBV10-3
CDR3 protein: CAISESRETGPNEKLFF
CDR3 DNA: TGTGCCATCAGTGAGTCTCGTGAGACAGGGCCTAATGAAAAACTGTTTTTT

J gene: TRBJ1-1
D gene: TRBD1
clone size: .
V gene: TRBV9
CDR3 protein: CASSATGQGGTEAFF
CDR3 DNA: TGTGCCAGCAGCGCGACGGGACAGGGAGGCACTGAAGCTTTCTTT

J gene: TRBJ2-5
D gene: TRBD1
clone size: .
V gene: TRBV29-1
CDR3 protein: CSVEEGTGRQETQYF
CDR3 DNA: TGCAGCGTTGAAGAGGGGACAGGGCGCCAAGAGACCCAGTACTTC

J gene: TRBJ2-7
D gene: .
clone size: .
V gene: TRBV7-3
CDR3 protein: CASSPGTGSYEQYF
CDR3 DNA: TGTGCCAGCAGCCCCGGGACTGGCTCCTACGAGCAGTACTTC

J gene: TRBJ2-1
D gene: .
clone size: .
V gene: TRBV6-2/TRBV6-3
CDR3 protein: CASSPLQGHEQFF
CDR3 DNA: TGTGCCAGCAGCCCCTTACAGGGCCACGAGCAGTTCTTC

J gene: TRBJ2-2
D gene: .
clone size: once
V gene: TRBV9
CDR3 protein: CASGSSVITGELFF
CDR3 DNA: TGTGCCAGCGGTTCGAGCGTGATTACCGGGGAGCTGTTTTTT

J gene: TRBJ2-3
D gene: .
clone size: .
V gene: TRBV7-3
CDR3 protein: CASTEQSQVGSSTDTQYF
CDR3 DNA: TGTGCCAGCACCGAACAGTCCCAGGTTGGCTCTAGCACAGATACGCAGTATTTT

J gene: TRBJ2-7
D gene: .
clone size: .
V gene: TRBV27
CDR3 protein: CASSLQGRGNEQYF
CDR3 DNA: TGTGCCAGCTCTCTTCAGGGGAGGGGAAACGAGCAGTACTTC

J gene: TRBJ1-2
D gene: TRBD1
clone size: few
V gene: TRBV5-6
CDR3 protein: CASSPTLDRGDYGYTF
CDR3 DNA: TGTGCCAGCAGCCCGACCCTGGACAGGGGGGACTATGGCTACACCTTC

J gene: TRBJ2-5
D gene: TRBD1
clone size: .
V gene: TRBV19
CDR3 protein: CASSMQTGGWETQYF
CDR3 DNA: TGTGCCAGTAGTATGCAGACAGGGGGCTGGGAGACCCAGTACTTC

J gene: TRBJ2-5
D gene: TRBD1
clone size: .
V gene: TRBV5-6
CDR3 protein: CASSPQGAQETQYF
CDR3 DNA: TGTGCCAGCAGCCCACAGGGGGCCCAAGAGACCCAGTACTTC

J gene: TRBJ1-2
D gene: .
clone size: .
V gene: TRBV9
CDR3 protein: CASSAKGGGNYGYTF
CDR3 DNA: TGTGCCAGCAGCGCCAAGGGAGGAGGAAACTATGGCTACACCTTC

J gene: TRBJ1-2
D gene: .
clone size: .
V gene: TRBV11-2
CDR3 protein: CASSLRGSTFYGYTF
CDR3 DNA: TGTGCCAGCAGCTTAAGGGGGTCCACCTTCTATGGCTACACCTTC

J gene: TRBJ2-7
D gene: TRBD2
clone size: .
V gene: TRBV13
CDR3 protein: CASSTKAGTSGGRSSYEQYF
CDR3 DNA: TGTGCCAGCAGCACAAAAGCCGGGACTAGCGGGGGGAGGAGCTCCTACGAGCAGTACTTC

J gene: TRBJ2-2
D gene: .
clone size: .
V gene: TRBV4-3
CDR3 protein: CASSQGGGTGELFF
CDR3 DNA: TGCGCCAGCAGCCAAGGAGGGGGCACCGGGGAGCTGTTTTTT

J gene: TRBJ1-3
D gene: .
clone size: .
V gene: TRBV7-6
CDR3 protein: CASSLGTVVTSSGNTIYF
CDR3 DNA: TGTGCCAGCAGCTTAGGAACAGTAGTGACAAGCTCTGGAAACACCATATATTTT

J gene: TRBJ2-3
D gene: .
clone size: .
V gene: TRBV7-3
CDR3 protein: CASSFSGRDTQYF
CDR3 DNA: TGTGCCAGCAGCTTCTCGGGTCGGGATACGCAGTATTTT

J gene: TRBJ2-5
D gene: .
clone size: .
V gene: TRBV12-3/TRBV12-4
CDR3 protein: CASSPLPMETQYF
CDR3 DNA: TGTGCCAGCAGCCCACTCCCTATGGAGACCCAGTACTTC

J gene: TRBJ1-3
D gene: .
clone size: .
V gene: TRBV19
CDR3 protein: CASTPEALSGNTIYF
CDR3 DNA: TGTGCCAGTACCCCGGAGGCCCTCTCTGGAAACACCATATATTTT

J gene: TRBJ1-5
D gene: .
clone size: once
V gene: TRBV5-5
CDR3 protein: CASSLGGYSNQPQHF
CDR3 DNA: TGTGCCAGCAGCTTAGGAGGGTATAGCAATCAGCCCCAGCATTTT

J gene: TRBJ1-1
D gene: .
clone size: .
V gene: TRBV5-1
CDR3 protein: CATGRGGSNTEAFF
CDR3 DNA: TGCGCAACGGGTCGGGGAGGGAGCAACACTGAAGCTTTCTTT

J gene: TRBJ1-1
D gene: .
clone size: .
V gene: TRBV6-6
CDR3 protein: CASSYSGQGRNEAFF
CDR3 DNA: TGTGCCAGCAGTTACTCGGGCCAGGGAAGAAATGAAGCTTTCTTT

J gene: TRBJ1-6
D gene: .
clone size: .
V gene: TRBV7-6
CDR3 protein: CASSFGGDNSPLHF
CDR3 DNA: TGTGCCAGCAGCTTTGGGGGGGACAATTCACCCCTCCACTTT

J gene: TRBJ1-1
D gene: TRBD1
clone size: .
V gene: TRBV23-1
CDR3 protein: CASSQYRGLRTEAFF
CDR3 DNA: TGCGCCAGCAGTCAATACAGGGGCCTGCGGACTGAAGCTTTCTTT

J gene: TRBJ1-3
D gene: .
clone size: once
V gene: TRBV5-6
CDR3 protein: CASSYSPGNTIYF
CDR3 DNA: TGTGCCAGCAGCTACTCTCCTGGAAACACCATATATTTT

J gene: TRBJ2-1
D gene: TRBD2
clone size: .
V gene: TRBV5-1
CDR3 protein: CASSFARGGTDEQFF
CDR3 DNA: TGCGCCAGCAGCTTTGCGCGGGGGGGCACCGATGAGCAGTTCTTC

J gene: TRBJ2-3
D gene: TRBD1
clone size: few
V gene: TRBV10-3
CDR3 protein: CAIRTGGTDTQYF
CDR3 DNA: TGTGCCATCAGGACAGGGGGCACAGATACGCAGTATTTT

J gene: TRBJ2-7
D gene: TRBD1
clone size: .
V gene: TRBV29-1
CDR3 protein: CSVEDIVGQGSYEQYF
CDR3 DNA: TGCAGCGTTGAAGATATTGTGGGACAGGGTTCCTACGAGCAGTACTTC

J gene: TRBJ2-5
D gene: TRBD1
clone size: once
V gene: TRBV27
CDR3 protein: CASSFTGTGGETQYF
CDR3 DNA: TGTGCCAGCAGTTTCACCGGGACAGGAGGAGAGACCCAGTACTTC

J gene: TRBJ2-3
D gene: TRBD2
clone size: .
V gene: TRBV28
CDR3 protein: CASGTSGGPSTDTQYF
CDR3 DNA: TGTGCCAGCGGGACTAGCGGGGGGCCGAGCACAGATACGCAGTATTTT

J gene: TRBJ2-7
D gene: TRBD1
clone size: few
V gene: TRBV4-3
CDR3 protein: CASSQDGDSSYEQYF
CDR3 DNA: TGCGCCAGCAGCCAAGATGGGGACAGTTCCTACGAGCAGTACTTC

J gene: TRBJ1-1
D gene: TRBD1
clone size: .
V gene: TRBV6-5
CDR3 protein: CASSRQGVNTEAFF
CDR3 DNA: TGTGCCAGCAGTAGACAGGGTGTGAACACTGAAGCTTTCTTT

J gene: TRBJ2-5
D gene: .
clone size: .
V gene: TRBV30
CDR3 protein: CAWTEAAVGETQYF
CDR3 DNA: TGTGCCTGGACTGAGGCGGCGGTGGGAGAGACCCAGTACTTC

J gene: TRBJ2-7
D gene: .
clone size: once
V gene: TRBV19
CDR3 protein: CASSIQGRRNEQYF
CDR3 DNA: TGTGCCAGTAGTATTCAGGGGCGTAGAAACGAGCAGTACTTC

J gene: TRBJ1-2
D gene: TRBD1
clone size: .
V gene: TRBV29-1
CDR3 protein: CSVSGTGDYGYTF
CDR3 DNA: TGCAGCGTCTCCGGGACAGGGGACTATGGCTACACCTTC

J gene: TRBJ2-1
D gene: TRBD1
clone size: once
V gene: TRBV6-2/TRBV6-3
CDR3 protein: CASSPGGRQFF
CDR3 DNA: TGTGCCAGCAGTCCAGGGGGCAGGCAGTTCTTC

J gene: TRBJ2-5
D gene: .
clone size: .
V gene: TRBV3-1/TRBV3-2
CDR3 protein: CASSPMVRVGETQYF
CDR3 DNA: TGTGCCAGCAGCCCAATGGTCCGGGTGGGAGAGACCCAGTACTTC

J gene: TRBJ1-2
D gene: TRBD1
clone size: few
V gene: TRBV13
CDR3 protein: CASSLDRDRDGYTF
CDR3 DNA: TGTGCCAGCAGCTTAGACCGGGACAGGGATGGCTACACCTTC

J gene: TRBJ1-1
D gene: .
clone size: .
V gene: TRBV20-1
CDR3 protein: CSASERFWTEAFF
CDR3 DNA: TGCAGTGCTAGTGAACGGTTCTGGACTGAAGCTTTCTTT

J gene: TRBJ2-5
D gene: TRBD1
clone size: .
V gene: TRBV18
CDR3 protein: CASSLSGTGGGRQETQYF
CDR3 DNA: TGTGCCAGCTCACTCTCCGGGACAGGGGGCGGGAGACAAGAGACCCAGTACTTC

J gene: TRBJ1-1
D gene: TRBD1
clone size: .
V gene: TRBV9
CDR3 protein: CASSGQGRSTEAFF
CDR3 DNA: TGTGCCAGCAGCGGACAGGGGAGGAGCACTGAAGCTTTCTTT

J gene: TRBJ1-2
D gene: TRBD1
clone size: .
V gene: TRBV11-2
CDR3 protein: CASSGGGTGAYGYTF
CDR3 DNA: TGTGCCAGCAGCGGTGGCGGGACAGGGGCGTATGGCTACACCTTC

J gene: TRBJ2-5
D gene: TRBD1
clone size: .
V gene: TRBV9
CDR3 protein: CASSGTGFQETQYF
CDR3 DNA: TGTGCCAGCAGCGGGACAGGGTTCCAAGAGACCCAGTACTTC

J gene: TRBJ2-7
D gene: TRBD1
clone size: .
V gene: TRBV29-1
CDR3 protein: CSLPDGQGDTYEQYF
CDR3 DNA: TGCAGCCTGCCCGATGGGCAGGGGGATACCTACGAGCAGTACTTC

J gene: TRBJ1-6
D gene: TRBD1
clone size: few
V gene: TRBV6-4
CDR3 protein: CASSEGQYNSPLHF
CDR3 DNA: TGTGCCAGCAGTGAGGGACAGTATAATTCACCCCTCCACTTT

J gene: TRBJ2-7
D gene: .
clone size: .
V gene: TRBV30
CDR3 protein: CAWTRGSLYEQYF
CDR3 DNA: TGTGCCTGGACCCGGGGTTCTCTGTACGAGCAGTACTTC

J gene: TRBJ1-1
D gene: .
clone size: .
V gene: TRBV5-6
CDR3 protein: CASSPRGGRGYGNTEAFF
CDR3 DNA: TGTGCCAGCAGCCCCCGTGGGGGACGGGGGTATGGAAACACTGAAGCTTTCTTT

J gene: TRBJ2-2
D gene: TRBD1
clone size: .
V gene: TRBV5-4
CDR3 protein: CASSFTGAGTGELFF
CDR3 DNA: TGTGCCAGCAGCTTCACAGGGGCGGGCACCGGGGAGCTGTTTTTT

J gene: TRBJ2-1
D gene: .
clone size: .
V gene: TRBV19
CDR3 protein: CASSIQGSYNEQFF
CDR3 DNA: TGTGCCAGTAGTATTCAGGGCTCCTACAATGAGCAGTTCTTC

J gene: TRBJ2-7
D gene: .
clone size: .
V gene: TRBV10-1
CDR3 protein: CASRAGVRQPSSYEQYF
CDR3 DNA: TGCGCCAGCAGGGCAGGAGTAAGACAGCCAAGCTCCTACGAGCAGTACTTC

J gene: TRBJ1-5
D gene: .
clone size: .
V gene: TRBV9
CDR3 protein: CASSPESLDTLREQPQHF
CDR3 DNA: TGTGCCAGCAGCCCCGAATCGCTAGATACTCTACGGGAACAGCCCCAGCATTTT

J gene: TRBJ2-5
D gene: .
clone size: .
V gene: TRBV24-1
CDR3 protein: CATSDLGSSTGTQYF
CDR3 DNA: TGTGCCACCAGTGATTTGGGTTCCTCTACTGGGACCCAGTACTTC

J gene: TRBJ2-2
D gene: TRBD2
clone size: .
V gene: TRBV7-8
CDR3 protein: CASSVRLATNTGELFF
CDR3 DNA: TGTGCCAGCAGCGTCAGACTAGCAACGAACACCGGGGAGCTGTTTTTT

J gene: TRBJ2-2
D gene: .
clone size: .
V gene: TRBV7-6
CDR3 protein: CASSLDETGELFF
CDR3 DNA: TGTGCCAGCAGCTTAGACGAGACCGGGGAGCTGTTTTTT

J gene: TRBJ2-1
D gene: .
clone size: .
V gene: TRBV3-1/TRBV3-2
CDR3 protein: CASSSGGLGYEQFF
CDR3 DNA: TGTGCCAGCTCGAGTGGAGGCCTCGGCTATGAGCAGTTCTTC